The clone carrying this T cell receptor (beta chain) turned up a few times. The V gene end was trimmed by 4 bases and the J gene end by 0 bases; junction bases not matched to a gene: 8. This CDR3 spans 16 amino acids. CDR1 SEHNR and CDR2 FQNEAQ come from the germline V gene (reference sequence). These data are taken from a study of beta chain features in type 1 diabetes. Expressed TCRB transcripts were sequenced because the entire RNA isolate underwent reverse transcription. TCRdb's table, derived via immunoSEQ multiplex PCR, lists solely in-frame clones and lacks some. The table shows fewer than 250,000 clones, with roughly 13% occurring only once.

This sequence originates from a woman aged 40 to 50 in good health. Sequencing used naive CD4+ T cells from blood. V is TRBV7-9 and J is TRBJ1-1; 7 bases are a match to TRBD1. CDR3 nucleotides: TGTGCCAGCAGCTCAAAAGGACAGGTAATGAACACTGAAGCTTTCTTT. Translating gives CASSSKGQVMNTEAFF. Full variable domain (outside the CDR3, taken from reference TRBV7-9 and TRBJ1-1): DTGVSQNPRHKITKRGQNVTFRCDPISEHNRLYWYRQTLGQGPEFLTYFQNEAQLEKSRLLSDRFSAERPKGSFSTLEIQRTEQGDSAMYLCASSSKGQVMNTEAFFGQGTRLTVV.